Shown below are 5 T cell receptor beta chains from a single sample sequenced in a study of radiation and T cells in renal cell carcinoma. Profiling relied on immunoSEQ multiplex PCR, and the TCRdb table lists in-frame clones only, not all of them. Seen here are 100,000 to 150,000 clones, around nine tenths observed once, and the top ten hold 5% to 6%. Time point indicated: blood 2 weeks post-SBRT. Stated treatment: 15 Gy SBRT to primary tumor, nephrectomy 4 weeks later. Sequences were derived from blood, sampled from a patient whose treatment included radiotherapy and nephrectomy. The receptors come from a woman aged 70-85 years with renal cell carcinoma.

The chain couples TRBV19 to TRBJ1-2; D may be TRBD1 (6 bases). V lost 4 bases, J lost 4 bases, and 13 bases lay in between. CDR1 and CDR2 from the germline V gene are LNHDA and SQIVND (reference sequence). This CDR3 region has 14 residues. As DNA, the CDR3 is TGTGCCAGTAGTAACAGGGAGGGAAGCTATGGCTACACCTTC. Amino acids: CASSNREGSYGYTF.

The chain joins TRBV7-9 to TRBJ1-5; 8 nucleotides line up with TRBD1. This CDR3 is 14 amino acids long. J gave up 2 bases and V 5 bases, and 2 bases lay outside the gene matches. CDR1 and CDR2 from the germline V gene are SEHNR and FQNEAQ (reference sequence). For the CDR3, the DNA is TGTGCCAGCAGCCCGACAGGGGGCAATCAGCCCCAGCATTTT. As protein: CASSPTGGNQPQHF.

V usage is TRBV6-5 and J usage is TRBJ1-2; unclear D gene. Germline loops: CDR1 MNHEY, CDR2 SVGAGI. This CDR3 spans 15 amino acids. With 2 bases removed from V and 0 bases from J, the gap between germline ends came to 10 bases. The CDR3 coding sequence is TGTGCCAGCAGTTACGTTCGTGAAGCTAACTATGGCTACACCTTC. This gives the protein CASSYVREANYGYTF.

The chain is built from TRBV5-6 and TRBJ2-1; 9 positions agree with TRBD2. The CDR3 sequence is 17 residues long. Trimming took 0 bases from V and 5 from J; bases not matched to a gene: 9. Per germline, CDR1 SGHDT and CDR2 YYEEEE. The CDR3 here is CASSLEGAGGPNNEQFF. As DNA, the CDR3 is TGTGCCAGCAGCTTGGAGGGAGCGGGGGGCCCTAACAATGAGCAGTTCTTC.

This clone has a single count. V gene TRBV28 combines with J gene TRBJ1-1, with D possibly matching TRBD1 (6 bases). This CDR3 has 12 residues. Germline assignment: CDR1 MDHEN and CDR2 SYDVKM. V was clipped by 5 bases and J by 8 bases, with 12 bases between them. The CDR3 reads CASSRGGGEAFF. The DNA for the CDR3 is TGTGCCAGCAGTAGAGGGGGAGGGGAAGCTTTCTTT. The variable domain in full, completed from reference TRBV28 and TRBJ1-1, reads DVKVTQSSRYLVKRTGEKVFLECVQDMDHENMFWYRQDPGLGLRLIYFSYDVKMKEKGDIPEGYSVSREKKERFSLILESASTNQTSMYLCASSRGGGEAFFGQGTRLTVV.